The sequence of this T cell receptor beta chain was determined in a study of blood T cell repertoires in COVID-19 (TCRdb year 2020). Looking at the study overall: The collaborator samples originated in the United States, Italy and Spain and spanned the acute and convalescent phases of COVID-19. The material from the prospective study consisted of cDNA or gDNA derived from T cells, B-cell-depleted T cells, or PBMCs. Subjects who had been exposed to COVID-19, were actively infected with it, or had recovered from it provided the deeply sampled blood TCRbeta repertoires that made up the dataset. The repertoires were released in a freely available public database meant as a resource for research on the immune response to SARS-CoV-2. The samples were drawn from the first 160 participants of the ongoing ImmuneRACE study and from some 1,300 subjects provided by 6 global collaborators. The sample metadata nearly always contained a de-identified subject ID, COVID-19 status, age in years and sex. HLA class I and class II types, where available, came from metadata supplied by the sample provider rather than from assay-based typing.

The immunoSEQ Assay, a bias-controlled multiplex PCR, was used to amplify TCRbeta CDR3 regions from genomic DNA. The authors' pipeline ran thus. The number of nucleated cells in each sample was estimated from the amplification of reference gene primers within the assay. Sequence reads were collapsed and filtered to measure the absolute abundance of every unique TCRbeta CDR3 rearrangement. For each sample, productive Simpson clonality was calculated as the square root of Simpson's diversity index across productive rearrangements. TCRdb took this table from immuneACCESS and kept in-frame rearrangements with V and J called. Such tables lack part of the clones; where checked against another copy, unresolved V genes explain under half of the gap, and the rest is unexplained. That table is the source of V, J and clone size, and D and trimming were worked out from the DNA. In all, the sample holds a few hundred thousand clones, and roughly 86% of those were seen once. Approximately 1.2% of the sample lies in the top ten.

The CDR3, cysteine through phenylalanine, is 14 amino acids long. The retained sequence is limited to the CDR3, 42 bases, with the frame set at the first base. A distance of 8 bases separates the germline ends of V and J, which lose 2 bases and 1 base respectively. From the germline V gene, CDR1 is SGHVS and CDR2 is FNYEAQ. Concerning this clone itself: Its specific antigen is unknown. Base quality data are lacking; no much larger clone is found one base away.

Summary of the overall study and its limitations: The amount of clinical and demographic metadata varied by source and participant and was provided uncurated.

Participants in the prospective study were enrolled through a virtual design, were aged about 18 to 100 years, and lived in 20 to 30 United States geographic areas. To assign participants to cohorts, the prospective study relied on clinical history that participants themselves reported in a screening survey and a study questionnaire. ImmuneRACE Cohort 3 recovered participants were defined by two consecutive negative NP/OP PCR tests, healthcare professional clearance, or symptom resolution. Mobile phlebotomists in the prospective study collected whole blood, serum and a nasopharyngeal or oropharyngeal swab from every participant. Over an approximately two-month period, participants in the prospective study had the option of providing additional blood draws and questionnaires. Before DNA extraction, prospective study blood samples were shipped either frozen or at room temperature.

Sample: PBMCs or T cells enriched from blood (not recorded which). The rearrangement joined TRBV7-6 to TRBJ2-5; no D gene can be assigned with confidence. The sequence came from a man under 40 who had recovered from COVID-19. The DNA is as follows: TGTGCCAGCAGCTTAAGCGTCAGCCAAGAGACCCAGTACTTC. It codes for CASSLSVSQETQYF.